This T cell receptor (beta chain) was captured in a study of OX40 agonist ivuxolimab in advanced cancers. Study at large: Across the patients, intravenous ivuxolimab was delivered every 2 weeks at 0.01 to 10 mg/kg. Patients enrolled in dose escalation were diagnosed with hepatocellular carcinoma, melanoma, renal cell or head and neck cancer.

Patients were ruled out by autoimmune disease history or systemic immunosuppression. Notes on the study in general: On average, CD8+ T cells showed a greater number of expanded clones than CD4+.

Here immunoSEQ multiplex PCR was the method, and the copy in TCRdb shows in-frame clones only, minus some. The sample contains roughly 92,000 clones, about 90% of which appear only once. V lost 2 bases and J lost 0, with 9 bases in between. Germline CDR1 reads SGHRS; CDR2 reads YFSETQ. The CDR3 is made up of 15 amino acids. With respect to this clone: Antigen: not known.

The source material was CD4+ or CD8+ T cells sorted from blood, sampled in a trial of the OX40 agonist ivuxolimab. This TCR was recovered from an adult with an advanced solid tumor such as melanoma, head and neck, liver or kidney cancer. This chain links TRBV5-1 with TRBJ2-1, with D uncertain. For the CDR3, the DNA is TGCGCCAGCAGCTTTGTGGAAAGCTCCTACAATGAGCAGTTCTTC. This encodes CASSFVESSYNEQFF.